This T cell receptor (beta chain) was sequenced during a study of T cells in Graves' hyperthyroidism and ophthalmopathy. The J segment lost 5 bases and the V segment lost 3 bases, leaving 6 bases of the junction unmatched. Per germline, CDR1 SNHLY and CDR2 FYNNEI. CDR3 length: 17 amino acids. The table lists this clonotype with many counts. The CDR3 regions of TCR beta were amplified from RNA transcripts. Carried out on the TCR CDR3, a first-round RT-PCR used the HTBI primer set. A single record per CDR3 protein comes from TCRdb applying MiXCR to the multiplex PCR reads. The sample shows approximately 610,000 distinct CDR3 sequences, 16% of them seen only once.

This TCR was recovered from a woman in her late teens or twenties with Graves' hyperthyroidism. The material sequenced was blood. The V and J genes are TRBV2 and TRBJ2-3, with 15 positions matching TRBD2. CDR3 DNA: TGTGCCAGCAGTGACCCGGGACTAGCGGGAGGAGAAGATACGCAGTATTTT. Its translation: CASSDPGLAGGEDTQYF.